The rows below give T cell receptor beta chains drawn from one sample of a study of a mutant IDH1 vaccine in newly diagnosed glioma. Method: immunoSEQ multiplex PCR; TCRdb's copy keeps in-frame clones and lacks some. Among roughly 32,000 clones listed, more than 70% were seen once. Antigens of these TCRs are unknown. The sequencing here drew on PBMCs, taken from a glioma patient whose treatment included an IDH1 peptide vaccine. The receptors were gathered from a man aged 35 to 55 with glioma. Each CDR3 is given with its conserved first and last residue. The D gene is left open where the match is weak. Rows give clone size only sometimes, using once, few, many, or a class for an expanded clone.

.	TRBV7-8	TRBJ2-1	TRBD2	TGTGCCAGCAGCTTAGCGTCGGGAGGCTACAATGAGCAGTTCTTC	CASSLASGGYNEQFF
.	TRBV5-4	TRBJ2-3	TRBD1	TGTGCCAGCAGCCAAGGGGGCCCTAGTTCGGAGGATACGCAGTATTTT	CASSQGGPSSEDTQYF
.	TRBV6-5	TRBJ1-1	.	TGTGCCAGCAGTTACTCCAGGAACACTGAAGCTTTCTTT	CASSYSRNTEAFF
.	TRBV28	TRBJ1-1	TRBD1	TGTGCCAGCAGTTTTACAGGGGGAACTGAAGCTTTCTTT	CASSFTGGTEAFF
.	TRBV6-6	TRBJ2-2	.	TGTGCCAGCACGGCATCGAACACCGGGGAGCTGTTTTTT	CASTASNTGELFF
.	TRBV6-4	TRBJ2-1	.	TGTGCCAGCAGTGCCGAAGAGCAGTCCTACAATGAGCAGTTCTTC	CASSAEEQSYNEQFF
.	TRBV5-1	TRBJ1-5	.	TGCGCCAGCAGCTTGCAAGGGTATAGCAATCAGCCCCAGCATTTT	CASSLQGYSNQPQHF
.	TRBV13	TRBJ1-4	.	TGTGCCAGCAGCCTTAAAGACGGGCGATATGAAAAACTGTTTTTT	CASSLKDGRYEKLFF
.	TRBV30	TRBJ1-2	.	TGTGCCTGGAGTGTACAGTTCCCGACTAACTATGGCTACACCTTC	CAWSVQFPTNYGYTF
.	TRBV19	TRBJ2-7	.	TGTGCCAGTAGTATAGGGCTTTCTGGGGACGAGCAGTACTTC	CASSIGLSGDEQYF
.	TRBV10-3	TRBJ1-3	.	TGTGCCATCAGTGAAATTTCCTCTGGAAACACCATATATTTT	CAISEISSGNTIYF
.	TRBV6-1	TRBJ2-3	.	TGTGCCAGCACCGAATATGATACGCAGTATTTT	CASTEYDTQYF
.	TRBV10-3	TRBJ2-5	.	TGTGCCATCAGGGCTAGCGAGACCCAGTACTTC	CAIRASETQYF
.	TRBV18	TRBJ1-1	.	TGTGCCAGCTCAGCCGCTATCCTGCAGGAGGGGAACACTGAAGCTTTCTTT	CASSAAILQEGNTEAFF
few	TRBV6-4	TRBJ1-1	.	TGTGCCAGCACAGGGAACACTGAAGCTTTCTTT	CASTGNTEAFF
.	TRBV7-3	TRBJ2-3	.	TGTGCCAGCAGCTCCGACGGATTCTACACAGATACGCAGTATTTT	CASSSDGFYTDTQYF
.	TRBV7-3	TRBJ2-1	.	TGTGCCAGCAGCCCCCGGGACCAGGGTGTTCGGTTCTTC	CASSPRDQGVRFF
.	TRBV28	TRBJ2-3	TRBD2	TGTGCCAGCAGTACGGGACTAGCGGGTGCAGATACGCAGTATTTT	CASSTGLAGADTQYF
.	TRBV5-1	TRBJ2-5	.	TGCGCCAGCAGCTTGGTGGCGGAAGAGACCCAGTACTTC	CASSLVAEETQYF
.	TRBV28	TRBJ2-5	.	TGTGCCAGCAGTTTAAGCGGAGCGAAAGAGACCCAGTACTTC	CASSLSGAKETQYF
.	TRBV13	TRBJ1-6	TRBD1	TGTGCCAGCAGCTTGGGGACAGGGAGATCACCCCTCCACTTT	CASSLGTGRSPLHF
.	TRBV9	TRBJ2-2	.	TGTGCCAGCAGCGTAGTAGGGACCGCGACCGGGGAGCTGTTTTTT	CASSVVGTATGELFF
.	TRBV5-4	TRBJ2-1	TRBD2	TGTGCCAGCAGCCCCCAACGGGGGGGTAGCGGGGGTTACAATGAGCAGTTCTTC	CASSPQRGGSGGYNEQFF
.	TRBV9	TRBJ2-1	.	TGTGCCAGCAGCGTGGGGGGTCGCGACTCTCCGGGGAATGAGCAGTTCTTC	CASSVGGRDSPGNEQFF
.	TRBV19	TRBJ2-2	.	TGTGCCAGTAGGACGACGGCCGGGGAGCTGTTTTTT	CASRTTAGELFF
.	TRBV5-4	TRBJ1-1	TRBD1	TGTGCCAGCAGGACGGGACAGGGGGCTACTGAAGCTTTCTTT	CASRTGQGATEAFF
.	TRBV10-1	TRBJ2-5	.	TGCGCCAGCAGTGAGTCGACCAGTGTCAGCGAAGAGACCCAGTACTTC	CASSESTSVSEETQYF
.	TRBV5-1	TRBJ1-3	.	TGCGCCAGCAGCTTGGCCGTTGGATATGAAGGAAACACCATATATTTT	CASSLAVGYEGNTIYF
.	TRBV28	TRBJ1-5	.	TGTGCCAGCAGGCTTTGGGGTGTTGGCAATCAGCCCCAGCATTTT	CASRLWGVGNQPQHF
.	TRBV6-6	TRBJ2-1	.	TGTGCCAGCAGCACCACTAGCTACTCTAACTACAATGAGCAGTTCTTC	CASSTTSYSNYNEQFF
.	TRBV6-6	TRBJ1-1	.	TGTGCCAGCAATCACAGAGCCGGGGTCACTGAAGCTTTCTTT	CASNHRAGVTEAFF
.	TRBV11-3	TRBJ1-1	.	TGTGCCAGCAGCACAAGCGAGGGCGCGGAAGCTTTCTTT	CASSTSEGAEAFF
.	TRBV19	TRBJ2-2	.	TGTGCCAGTAGTATCCCCCGGGGGCCCGACACCGGGGAGCTGTTTTTT	CASSIPRGPDTGELFF
.	TRBV4-2	TRBJ2-1	TRBD2	TGTGCCAGCAGCCAAGAAGGTAGCGGGGGCAGGAATGAGCAGTTCTTC	CASSQEGSGGRNEQFF
.	TRBV28	TRBJ1-6	.	TGTGCCAGCAGTCTGCTTTTAAGGGTAGCCCTCCACTTT	CASSLLLRVALHF
.	TRBV27	TRBJ2-3	.	TGTGCCAGCAGTTTTCGCGCAGGGAGAGACACAGATACGCAGTATTTT	CASSFRAGRDTDTQYF
.	TRBV28	TRBJ2-5	TRBD1	TGTGCCAGCAGTTCACCGACAGGGGGCTCCCGGTGGACCCAGTACTTC	CASSSPTGGSRWTQYF